The sequence of this TCR beta chain was determined in a study of blood T cell repertoires in COVID-19. Study-level information: Acute-phase and convalescent COVID-19 samples originated in the United States, Italy and Spain. T cells, B-cell-depleted T cells, or PBMCs supplied cDNA or gDNA.

V was cut by 1 base and J by 8 bases, with 18 bases left in between. The CDR3 is 17 residues long. Germline CDR1 and CDR2: LGHNA and YSLEER. Original processing notes: Amplifying reference gene primers gave estimates of nucleated cell counts. Assay used: immunoSEQ multiplex PCR; TCRdb lists only in-frame clones, some missing. V, J and clone size are those of that table, while D and trimming were read from the DNA. The repertoire has around 70,000 clones, over 70% of them found once; the top ten carry 20% to 25%. The V and J genes are TRBV4-3 and TRBJ1-6; the D gene is possibly TRBD1 (6 bases). The specimen was peripheral blood. The TCR originated in an older man with acute or convalescent COVID-19. In nucleotides, the CDR3 is TGCGCCAGCAGCCAAGCTCCTCCGGGACAAGGCGATTCACCCCTCCACTTT. Encoded protein: CASSQAPPGQGDSPLHF.